The entry below describes one T cell receptor (beta chain). Antigen unknown. Stated time point: week 5, during vaccination. Vaccination used 300 ug of mutant IDH1 20-mer peptide per dose, with topical imiquimod. The donors' diagnosis was new WHO grade 3 or 4 astrocytoma that was IDH1-mutant and ATRX-lost. CDR1 and CDR2 from the germline V gene are WSHSY and SAAADI. CDR3 length: 17 residues. V was shortened by 0 bases and J by 0 bases, with 12 bases between the two germline ends. These data belong to a study of a mutant IDH1 vaccine in newly diagnosed glioma. Study-level information: Most had both radiotherapy and temozolomide beforehand; others had only one.

Sequencing was performed with immunoSEQ multiplex PCR; in TCRdb, only in-frame clones are kept and a portion is missing. The data show 25,000 to 30,000 clones, with about 77% seen just once and about 8.4% held by the top ten. The specimen comprised PBMCs, sampled from a glioma patient whose treatment included an IDH1 peptide vaccine. The rearrangement uses TRBV10-2 and TRBJ2-1, with D hard to call. This clonotype was obtained from a man aged 35-49 years with glioma. Here the CDR3 DNA reads TGCGCCAGCAGTGAGTCGGTTACCCTGAGCTCCTACAATGAGCAGTTCTTC. This gives the protein CASSESVTLSSYNEQFF.